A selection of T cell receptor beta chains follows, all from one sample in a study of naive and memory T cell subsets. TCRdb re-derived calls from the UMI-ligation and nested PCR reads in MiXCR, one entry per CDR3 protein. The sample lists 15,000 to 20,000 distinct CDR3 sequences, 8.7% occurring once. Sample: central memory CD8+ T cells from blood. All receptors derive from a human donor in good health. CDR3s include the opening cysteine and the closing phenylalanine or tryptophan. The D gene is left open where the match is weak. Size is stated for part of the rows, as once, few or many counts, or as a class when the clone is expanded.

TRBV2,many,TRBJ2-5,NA,TGTGCCAGCGATCAAGAGACCCAGTACTTC,CASDQETQYF
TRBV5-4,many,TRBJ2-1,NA,TGTGCCAGCGGCACAGGGAGCAATGAGCAGTTCTTC,CASGTGSNEQFF
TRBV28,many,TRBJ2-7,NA,TGTGCCAGCAGTTTCCAGAGGGACTGGTACGAGCAGTACTTC,CASSFQRDWYEQYF
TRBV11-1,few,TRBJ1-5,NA,TGTGCCAGCAGCCCTCTGCCTGACTTGGGGATCGGGGATCAGCCCCAGCATTTT,CASSPLPDLGIGDQPQHF
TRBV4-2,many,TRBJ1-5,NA,TGTGCCAGCAGCCCCTCAGGCGGCTATAGCAATCAGCCCCAGCATTTT,CASSPSGGYSNQPQHF
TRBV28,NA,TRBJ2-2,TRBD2,TGTGCCGTTCGAGCGGGAGAGGACACCGGGGAGCTGTTTTTT,CAVRAGEDTGELFF
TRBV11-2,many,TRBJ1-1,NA,TGTGCCAGCAGCTTACCCCCCCAGGGCACTGAAGCTTTCTTT,CASSLPPQGTEAFF
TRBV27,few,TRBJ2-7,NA,TGTGCCAGCAGTCCTGCTCCGGGCCCGTCTCTACACGAGCAGTACTTC,CASSPAPGPSLHEQYF
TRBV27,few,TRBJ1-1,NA,TGTGCCAGCAGTTTATCAAGGGACGGTAGAGCTTTCTTT,CASSLSRDGRAFF
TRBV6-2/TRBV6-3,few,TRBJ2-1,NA,TGTGCCAGCAGTTACTCGACCTCGGAGCCAATGGTCAATGAGCAGTTCTTC,CASSYSTSEPMVNEQFF
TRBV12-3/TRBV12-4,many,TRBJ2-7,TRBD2,TGTGCCAGCAGTTCTCGCTCGGGACTAGCGAGTTACGAGCAGTACTTC,CASSSRSGLASYEQYF